This is a list of T cell receptor beta chains from one sample in a study of graft-versus-host responses after intestinal transplantation. Using immunoSEQ multiplex PCR, the repertoire was profiled, and TCRdb retains in-frame clones only, with some absent. The sample includes roughly 100,000 clones, 90% to 95% seen only once; the top ten take approximately 0.18%. These receptors have no known antigen. Specimen: unstimulated CD4+ T cells sorted from spleen or lymph node cells, collected before transplant. All receptors come from a human donor who was the organ donor for an intestinal transplant. Both conserved end residues are part of each CDR3. A D gene is named only where the DNA matches it firmly. The listing skips clone size in some rows; elsewhere it reads once, few, many or a size class.

>NA|NA|TRBV4-1|TRBJ1-2
CASSQELDSANYGYTF
TGCGCCAGCAGCCAAGAATTAGACAGCGCTAACTATGGCTACACCTTC
>TRBD1|NA|TRBV27|TRBJ1-1
CASRNRGLTEAFF
TGTGCCAGCAGAAACAGGGGGCTTACTGAAGCTTTCTTT
>NA|few|TRBV4-2|TRBJ2-6
CASSGRGAEGANVLTF
TGTGCCAGCAGCGGCCGGGGGGCCGAAGGGGCCAACGTCCTGACTTTC
>TRBD1|NA|TRBV5-1|TRBJ1-3
CASSPGQGVGNTIYF
TGCGCCAGCAGCCCGGGACAGGGGGTCGGAAACACCATATATTTT
>TRBD1|NA|TRBV27|TRBJ2-2
CATRTGRRAGGELFF
TGTGCCACCCGGACAGGGAGGAGGGCTGGCGGGGAGCTGTTTTTT
>TRBD1|NA|TRBV7-9|TRBJ1-5
CASSHGTGQHSNQPQHF
TGTGCCAGCAGCCACGGGACAGGACAACATAGCAATCAGCCCCAGCATTTT
>NA|NA|TRBV5-1|TRBJ2-1
CASSDRGNEQFF
TGCGCCAGCAGCGATCGGGGCAATGAGCAGTTCTTC
>NA|once|TRBV6-1|TRBJ2-1
CASSEMTRRLFF
TGTGCCAGCAGTGAAATGACTAGACGCCTGTTCTTC
>TRBD1|NA|TRBV19|TRBJ2-3
CASSILGTGTDTQYF
TGTGCCAGTAGTATTCTTGGGACAGGCACAGATACGCAGTATTTT
>NA|NA|TRBV7-2|TRBJ2-5
CASSLRGRGQETQYF
TGTGCCAGCAGCCTAAGGGGGCGGGGCCAAGAGACCCAGTACTTC
>TRBD1|NA|TRBV4-1|TRBJ2-7
CASSQEGTGGGEQYF
TGCGCCAGCAGCCAAGAAGGGACAGGGGGGGGCGAGCAGTACTTC
>TRBD1|NA|TRBV19|TRBJ1-5
CASGQGGQPQHF
TGTGCCAGCGGACAGGGAGGACAGCCCCAGCATTTT
>NA|NA|TRBV10-3|TRBJ2-1
CAISESTGGGEQFF
TGTGCCATCAGTGAGTCGACAGGAGGTGGTGAGCAGTTCTTC
>TRBD2|NA|TRBV4-2|TRBJ2-3
CASSQGGGGATSTDTQYF
TGTGCCAGCAGCCAAGGGGGCGGGGGAGCCACTAGCACAGATACGCAGTATTTT
>TRBD1|NA|TRBV15|TRBJ1-2
CATSRQGEYGYTF
TGTGCCACCAGCAGACAGGGGGAATATGGCTACACCTTC
>TRBD2|NA|TRBV7-2|TRBJ2-7
CASRRSGSGGYEQYF
TGTGCCAGCAGGCGTTCCGGTAGCGGGGGCTACGAGCAGTACTTC
>TRBD1|NA|TRBV28|TRBJ1-5
CASSFETGFGQPQHF
TGTGCCAGCAGTTTTGAGACAGGGTTTGGCCAGCCCCAGCATTTT
>NA|NA|TRBV7-9|TRBJ2-5
CASSLARRQETQYF
TGTGCCAGCAGCTTAGCGCGTCGGCAAGAGACCCAGTACTTC
>NA|NA|TRBV4-1|TRBJ2-3
CASSQGMRGTDTQYF
TGCGCCAGCAGCCAAGGGATGCGGGGCACAGATACGCAGTATTTT
>NA|NA|TRBV5-1|TRBJ1-1
CASSLGSRNTEAFF
TGCGCCAGCAGCTTGGGGTCCAGGAACACTGAAGCTTTCTTT
>TRBD2|once|TRBV11-2|TRBJ2-5
CASSYRGGTFQETQYF
TGTGCCAGCAGCTACCGCGGGGGAACCTTCCAAGAGACCCAGTACTTC
>NA|NA|TRBV7-3|TRBJ1-1
CASSSEPPGGPYTEAFF
TGTGCCAGCAGCTCCGAACCACCGGGGGGGCCGTACACTGAAGCTTTCTTT
>NA|NA|TRBV7-9|TRBJ1-2
CASSFHGATNGYTF
TGTGCCAGCAGCTTCCACGGTGCAACTAATGGCTACACCTTC
>TRBD2|NA|TRBV4-2|TRBJ2-2
CASSQVAGGTTGELFF
TGTGCCAGCAGCCAAGTAGCGGGGGGCACCACCGGGGAGCTGTTTTTT
>TRBD2|once|TRBV7-2|TRBJ2-1
CASSLDGTSYNEQFF
TGTGCCAGCAGCTTAGACGGGACTAGCTACAATGAGCAGTTCTTC
>NA|NA|TRBV5-1|TRBJ1-1
CASSVGLNTEAFF
TGCGCCAGCAGCGTGGGGCTGAACACTGAAGCTTTCTTT
>NA|NA|TRBV7-9|TRBJ2-5
CASSLQTGSQETQYF
TGTGCCAGCAGCCTCCAAACAGGGTCGCAAGAGACCCAGTACTTC
>TRBD1|NA|TRBV7-9|TRBJ1-5
CASSLGDRTNQPQHF
TGTGCCAGCAGCTTAGGGGACAGGACGAATCAGCCCCAGCATTTT
>NA|NA|TRBV5-1|TRBJ1-4
CASSLAGVGEKLFF
TGCGCCAGCAGCTTGGCGGGGGTAGGTGAAAAACTGTTTTTT
>TRBD1|NA|TRBV6-5|TRBJ2-3
CASSYTGGRYDTQYF
TGTGCCAGCAGTTATACAGGGGGCCGGTACGATACGCAGTATTTT
>TRBD1|NA|TRBV5-4|TRBJ1-2
CASSLAAGGLNYGYTF
TGTGCCAGCAGCTTGGCCGCAGGGGGCCTTAACTATGGCTACACCTTC
>TRBD1|NA|TRBV10-1|TRBJ2-7
CASSEDREGAYEQYF
TGCGCCAGCAGTGAGGACAGGGAAGGAGCCTACGAGCAGTACTTC
>TRBD1|NA|TRBV15|TRBJ2-7
CATSRGKGAAYEQYF
TGTGCCACCAGCAGAGGAAAGGGGGCTGCCTACGAGCAGTACTTC
>TRBD2|NA|TRBV5-1|TRBJ2-5
CASSTSGGAPETQYF
TGCGCCAGCAGTACTAGCGGGGGGGCCCCGGAGACCCAGTACTTC
>TRBD2|once|TRBV4-2|TRBJ2-5
CASSQDGGAPRKTQYF
TGTGCCAGCAGCCAAGACGGGGGGGCCCCCAGAAAGACCCAGTACTTC
>TRBD2|NA|TRBV5-1|TRBJ2-5
CASSLAGGETQYF
TGCGCCAGCAGCTTAGCGGGGGGAGAGACCCAGTACTTC
>TRBD2|NA|TRBV7-3|TRBJ2-7
CASSFAAGALYEQYF
TGTGCCAGCAGCTTCGCAGCGGGGGCCCTTTACGAGCAGTACTTC
>TRBD2|NA|TRBV27|TRBJ2-3
CASSRVAGVVGTQYF
TGTGCCAGCAGTCGGGTAGCGGGGGTGGTAGGTACGCAGTATTTT
>NA|NA|TRBV4-1|TRBJ1-4
CASSQGQQNEKLFF
TGCGCCAGCAGCCAGGGACAACAAAATGAAAAACTGTTTTTT
>NA|NA|TRBV7-9|TRBJ2-7
CASRTGQSYEQYF
TGTGCCAGCAGGACCGGACAGTCCTACGAGCAGTACTTC
>NA|NA|TRBV7-2|TRBJ1-3
CASSPPGVLSGNTIYF
TGTGCCAGCAGCCCCCCGGGGGTTCTCTCTGGAAACACCATATATTTT
>NA|NA|TRBV7-9|TRBJ1-2
CASSLVPGSNGYTF
TGTGCCAGCAGCTTAGTTCCGGGATCAAATGGCTACACCTTC
>NA|NA|TRBV11-2|TRBJ2-2
CASSRAASLIGELFF
TGTGCCAGCAGCCGCGCGGCTTCCTTGATCGGGGAGCTGTTTTTT
>NA|once|TRBV2|TRBJ2-7
CASSGGMGIYEQYF
TGTGCCAGCAGTGGCGGGATGGGGATTTACGAGCAGTACTTC
>NA|NA|TRBV29-1|TRBJ1-2
CSVGAGNYGYTF
TGCAGCGTTGGGGCAGGGAACTATGGCTACACCTTC
>NA|NA|TRBV5-6|TRBJ2-7
CASSNRRTTYEQYF
TGTGCCAGCAGCAACCGACGTACTACCTACGAGCAGTACTTC
>TRBD2|NA|TRBV6-1|TRBJ2-7
CASSGIAGWAPDEQYF
TGTGCCAGCAGTGGAATAGCGGGGTGGGCCCCCGATGAGCAGTACTTC
>TRBD2|NA|TRBV7-6|TRBJ2-3
CASGRTSGGLGTDTQYF
TGTGCCAGCGGAAGGACTAGCGGGGGGTTAGGCACAGATACGCAGTATTTT
>NA|NA|TRBV19|TRBJ1-1
CASSIQGPNTEAFF
TGTGCCAGTAGTATTCAGGGGCCGAACACTGAAGCTTTCTTT
>TRBD1|NA|TRBV7-2|TRBJ2-6
CASSPDRGRPGANVLTF
TGTGCCAGCAGCCCAGACAGGGGACGCCCTGGGGCCAACGTCCTGACTTTC
>TRBD1|NA|TRBV10-3|TRBJ2-7
CAITAGTGHYEQYF
TGTGCCATCACGGCCGGGACAGGGCACTACGAGCAGTACTTC
>TRBD1|NA|TRBV5-1|TRBJ2-1
CASSLGQGAPNEQFF
TGCGCCAGCAGCTTGGGACAGGGGGCGCCTAATGAGCAGTTCTTC
>NA|NA|TRBV6-5|TRBJ1-3
CASSSRARISGNTIYF
TGTGCCAGCAGTTCGAGGGCCCGAATCTCTGGAAACACCATATATTTT
>TRBD1|NA|TRBV5-1|TRBJ2-1
CASSLYVGPGGNEQFF
TGCGCCAGCAGCTTGTATGTTGGTCCAGGGGGAAATGAGCAGTTCTTC
>TRBD2|NA|TRBV6-6|TRBJ2-7
CASTGGGAAEQYF
TGTGCCAGCACAGGCGGGGGGGCCGCCGAGCAGTACTTC